The 27 T cell receptor beta chains listed next were all sequenced from one sample in a study of human T cells and chemical hapten exposure. In TCRdb, the RACE reads were re-called with MiXCR into one record per CDR3 protein. The table lists tens of thousands of distinct CDR3 sequences, about 8.9% of them singletons, with around 3.6% in the top ten. Documented time point: pre-sensitization, week 0. Noted treatment: therapeutic diphenylcyclopropenone sensitization with weekly scalp DPC. The sequences come from whole blood, collected in connection with sensitization to the hapten diphenylcyclopropenone (DPC). The source is a woman between 35 and 50 years old with alopecia areata. Some clones in this sample may be carry-over from other donors' samples.

This clonotype was recorded at least ten times. The V gene is TRBV15, the J gene TRBJ2-4, with a tentative D call TRBD2 (6 bases). V was trimmed by 6 bases and J by 2 bases, leaving 14 bases between them. The germline gives CDR1 LNHNV, CDR2 YYDKDF (reference sequence). This CDR3 spans 15 amino acids. As DNA, the CDR3 is TGTGCCACCAGACCAAGGCGGGGAACCAAAAACATTCAGTACTTC. Translation: CATRPRRGTKNIQYF.

This clonotype came up a few times. The J gene is TRBJ2-2, the V gene TRBV4-2; tentatively, D is TRBD2 (5 bases). Trimming stripped 0 bases from V and 4 bases from J, with 15 bases between. The germline V gene encodes CDR1 LGHNA and CDR2 YNFKEQ. There are 17 residues in the CDR3. In nucleotides, the CDR3 is TGTGCCAGCAGCCAAGAACGGCTAGCACGACGCACCGGGGAGCTGTTTTTT. It encodes CASSQERLARRTGELFF.

This clonotype was seen a single time. V gene TRBV3-1 combines with J gene TRBJ2-4; D is ambiguous. The CDR3 totals 15 residues. V lost 3 bases to trimming and J lost 0 bases, with 9 bases between them. Germline values: CDR1 LGHDT, CDR2 YNNKEL (reference sequence). CDR3 loop: CASSQGPLAKNIQYF. In DNA form, the CDR3 reads TGTGCCAGCAGCCAGGGCCCTCTAGCCAAAAACATTCAGTACTTC.

This clonotype has at least ten counts. The CDR3 DNA reads as TGTGCCAGCAACGACAGGGGCACAGATACGCAGTATTTT. The encoded protein is CASNDRGTDTQYF. The gene calls are TRBV6-5 and TRBJ2-3, with 7 nucleotides matching TRBD1. The CDR3 is 13 residues long. Germline V lookup: CDR1 MNHEY, CDR2 SVGAGI. The J segment lost 1 base and the V segment lost 7 bases, leaving 2 bases of the junction unmatched.

This clonotype was counted at least ten times. The rearrangement joins TRBV4-2 to TRBJ2-5, with D possibly called TRBD1 or TRBD2 (5 bases each). Germline CDR1 is LGHNA and CDR2 is YNFKEQ. This CDR3 contains 16 residues. Trimming stripped 1 base from V and 5 bases from J, with 17 bases between. The CDR3 loop is CASSQGSGPPGETQYF. For the CDR3, the DNA is TGTGCCAGCAGCCAAGGGTCGGGACCCCCTGGGGAGACCCAGTACTTC.

This clonotype was observed at least ten times. CDR3 sequence reads: CASSYSGTQGQETQYF. DNA of the CDR3: TGTGCCAGCAGTTACTCCGGGACTCAGGGGCAAGAGACCCAGTACTTC. This sequence joins TRBV6-2 or TRBV6-3 and TRBJ2-5; D might be TRBD1 or TRBD2, each matching 6 bases. Trimming cost V 0 bases and J 2 bases, with 13 bases left between them. The CDR3 is made up of 16 amino acids. CDR1 is MNHEY and CDR2 is SVGEGT in the germline V gene.

In its sample, this clonotype was seen a few times. The V gene is TRBV6-6, the J gene TRBJ1-5; D unclear. Trimming left V 4 bases short and J 6 bases short, with 4 bases between. This CDR3 comprises 11 residues. Germline CDR1 reads MNHNY; CDR2 reads SVGAGI (reference sequence). CDR3 nucleotide sequence: TGTGCCAGCAGTTCTGCTCAGCCCCAGCATTTT. Its translation: CASSSAQPQHF.

This clonotype was seen more than once but under ten times. V gene TRBV5-6 combines with J gene TRBJ2-2; either TRBD1 or TRBD2 may fit D (5 bases each). Trimming removed 10 bases from V and 5 bases from J, with 12 bases in between. This CDR3 contains 12 residues. Germline V gives CDR1 SGHDT, CDR2 YYEEEE. In DNA form, the CDR3 reads TGTGCCTCCGAGGGACCGACCGGGGAGCTGTTTTTT. This sequence encodes CASEGPTGELFF.

This clonotype was detected ten times or more. The chain uses TRBV11-2 and TRBJ2-1; D gene uncertain. Germline CDR1 and CDR2: SGHAT and FQNNGV. The CDR3 runs 14 residues. Between the trimmed V and J ends, which lost 1 base and 8 bases, there was a span of 12 bases. The CDR3 DNA follows: TGTGCCAGCAGCTTAGCGGGTCGAGTCGATGAGCAGTTCTTC. It specifies CASSLAGRVDEQFF.

This clonotype was seen ten or more times. The chain uses TRBV27 and TRBJ1-1, with D possibly matching TRBD1 (5 bases). Trimming left V 6 bases short and J 1 base short, with 12 bases between. Germline V gives CDR1 MNHEY, CDR2 SMNVEV (reference sequence). CDR3 length equals 14 residues. Here the CDR3 DNA reads TGTGCCAGCAGAACGGGACTCTGGAACACTGAAGCTTTCTTT. It yields the protein CASRTGLWNTEAFF.

Ten or more counts support this clonotype. The chain combines TRBV11-2 with TRBJ2-7; tentatively, D is TRBD1 (5 bases). V was pared by 4 bases and J by 3 bases, with 10 bases between. This CDR3 is 13 amino acids long. CDR1 SGHAT and CDR2 FQNNGV come from the germline V gene. CDR3 nucleotide sequence: TGTGCCAGCAGCTCGACAGAAAACTACGAGCAGTACTTC. This encodes CASSSTENYEQYF.

This clonotype was counted a few times. The V gene is TRBV7-2, the J gene TRBJ2-7; 7 bases match TRBD2. The length of the CDR3 is 15 residues. Germline V gene data show CDR1 as SGHTA and CDR2 as FQGNSA. V lost 5 bases and J lost 1; bases outside the gene matches: 8. The CDR3, as DNA: TGTGCCAGCAGCCTCGGCGGGGGTTCTTCCTACGAGCAGTACTTC. It yields the protein CASSLGGGSSYEQYF.

In its sample, this clonotype was seen a few times. V gene TRBV28 combines with J gene TRBJ2-3; D is uncertain. This CDR3 region has 15 residues. Trimming stripped 4 bases from V and 2 bases from J, with 13 bases between. Germline CDR1 and CDR2: MDHEN and SYDVKM. CDR3 loop: CASSSRTTFTDTQYF. CDR3 coding DNA: TGTGCCAGCAGTTCCCGCACGACTTTCACAGATACGCAGTATTTT.

This clonotype was seen repeatedly, ten times or more. The chain carries TRBV12-3 or TRBV12-4 and TRBJ2-2; D is unresolved. The ends were cut back, 5 bases at V and 5 bases at J, with 12 bases in the middle. This CDR3 has 14 residues. The CDR3, as DNA: TGTGCCAGCAGTCCCGCCGCCGCGACCGGGGAGCTGTTTTTT. This translates into CASSPAAATGELFF.

This clonotype was picked up many times. The V gene is TRBV20-1, the J gene TRBJ1-2, with D unresolved. This CDR3 comprises 13 residues. Trimming shortened V by 2 bases and J by 4 bases, and 11 bases separated the two germline ends. Germline V gene data show CDR1 as DFQATT and CDR2 as SNEGSKA (reference sequence). DNA of the CDR3: TGCAGTGCTAGAATCAGGCAGAGCTATGGCTACACCTTC. Protein product: CSARIRQSYGYTF.

This clonotype was seen more than once but under ten times. V gene TRBV19 combines with J gene TRBJ1-5; no clear D gene. The CDR3 loop spans 13 amino acids. Trimming cost V 2 bases and J 7 bases, with 9 bases left between them. Germline CDR1 LNHDA, CDR2 SQIVND (reference sequence). The DNA for the CDR3 is TGTGCCAGTAGTATATTAGTCAGGCAGCCCCAGCATTTT. It yields the protein CASSILVRQPQHF.

This clonotype was detected many times. This sequence joins TRBV12-3 or TRBV12-4 and TRBJ2-2, with D possibly being TRBD2 (5 bases). CDR3 length: 12 amino acids. The V end was cut by 7 bases, the J end by 7 bases, with 10 bases between. The CDR3 nucleotides read TGTGCCAGCAACCCGGGGTTCGGGGAGCTGTTTTTT. It codes for CASNPGFGELFF.

This clonotype was observed a few times. This chain links TRBV6-2 or TRBV6-3 with TRBJ2-3; no clear D gene. V was clipped by 6 bases and J by 6 bases, with 13 bases between them. The CDR3 is 13 amino acids. Germline assignment: CDR1 MNHEY and CDR2 SVGEGT. Here the CDR3 reads CASRALISDTQYF. CDR3 DNA sequence: TGTGCCAGCAGGGCCTTAATATCGGATACGCAGTATTTT.

This clonotype was recorded many times. The genes are TRBV10-3 and TRBJ1-5, with a weak D call TRBD1 (5 bases). The CDR3 consists of 14 residues. Trimming took off 3 bases at V and 5 bases at J, with 11 bases between the two ends. The germline CDR1 and CDR2 sequences are ENHRY and SYGVKD. CDR3 loop: CAISDAQGHQPQHF. CDR3 DNA: TGTGCCATCAGTGACGCCCAGGGACATCAGCCCCAGCATTTT.

This clonotype was counted ten times or more. The chain links TRBV12-3 or TRBV12-4 to TRBJ2-2; TRBD1 might be the D (5 bases). The germline V and J ends were trimmed by 3 bases and 4 bases, with 9 bases remaining between them. CDR3 size: 14 residues. In DNA form, the CDR3 reads TGTGCCAGCAGTTTCCAGGGTGCCACCGGGGAGCTGTTTTTT. Translating gives CASSFQGATGELFF.

This rearrangement joins TRBV5-1 to TRBJ2-3, with D tentatively TRBD1 (5 bases). This CDR3 contains 14 residues. Germline CDR1 reads SGHRS; CDR2 reads YFSETQ. Trimming shortened V by 5 bases and J by 2 bases, and 12 bases separated the two germline ends. CDR3 DNA sequence: TGCGCCAGCAGTCTAGACAGCCTCACAGATACGCAGTATTTT. Its translation is CASSLDSLTDTQYF.

This clonotype was counted many times. The chain joins TRBV20-1 to TRBJ2-7; TRBD1 is a possible D gene (6 bases). Germline CDR1 reads DFQATT; CDR2 reads SNEGSKA (reference sequence). Trimming cost V 2 bases and J 3 bases, with 14 bases left between them. The CDR3 extends over 14 amino acids. The CDR3 protein is CSARFPGQSYEQYF. CDR3 coding DNA: TGCAGTGCTAGATTTCCCGGACAGAGCTACGAGCAGTACTTC.

This clonotype has at least ten counts. The gene calls are TRBV11-2 and TRBJ2-3; the D gene is possibly TRBD1 (6 bases). CDR1 is SGHAT and CDR2 is FQNNGV in the germline V gene. The CDR3 sequence is 15 residues long. The germline V and J ends were trimmed by 1 base and 2 bases, with 10 bases remaining between them. In nucleotides, the CDR3 is TGTGCCAGCAGCTTAGTAGGGGGACCCACAGATACGCAGTATTTT. Protein product: CASSLVGGPTDTQYF.

This clonotype was seen many times. V gene TRBV6-5 combines with J gene TRBJ1-6; D perhaps matches TRBD1 (5 bases). The CDR3 runs to 13 residues. Germline CDR1 and CDR2: MNHEY and SVGAGI. V lost 7 bases and J 10 bases, leaving 14 bases between the germline ends. CDR3 sequence (DNA): TGTGCCAGCAACCCCGGTGGGGGATCACCCCTCCACTTT. As protein: CASNPGGGSPLHF.

This clonotype was observed a few times. The chain joins TRBV12-3 or TRBV12-4 to TRBJ1-1; 9 bases are a match to TRBD1. V shed 5 bases, J shed 7 bases, and the junction held 2 bases outside the gene matches. The CDR3 contains 12 residues. The CDR3 protein is CASSTGGVEAFF. In DNA, the CDR3 is TGTGCCAGCAGTACAGGGGGCGTTGAAGCTTTCTTT.

The table lists this clonotype with many counts. The chain combines TRBV5-1 with TRBJ2-2; D is possibly TRBD1 or TRBD2 (5 bases each). CDR1 is SGHRS, CDR2 YFSETQ, per germline. CDR3 length: 14 amino acids. The germline V and J ends were trimmed by 0 bases and 2 bases, with 5 bases remaining between them. As DNA, the CDR3 is TGCGCCAGCAGCTTGGGGGACAACACCGGGGAGCTGTTTTTT. Amino acids: CASSLGDNTGELFF. The entire variable domain, with the rest obtained from reference TRBV5-1 and TRBJ2-2, is as follows: KAGVTQTPRYLIKTRGQQVTLSCSPISGHRSVSWYQQTPGQGLQFLFEYFSETQRNKGNFPGRFSGRQFSNSRSEMNVSTLELGDSALYLCASSLGDNTGELFFGEGSRLTVL.

The V call is TRBV11-2, the J call TRBJ1-6, with 7 positions matching TRBD1. Germline trimming cut 0 bases from V and 0 bases from J; bases unmatched to any gene: 5. From germline, CDR1 is SGHAT and CDR2 FQNNGV. The CDR3 spans 18 residues. CDR3 loop: CASSLELQGRSYNSPLHF. The CDR3 coding sequence is TGTGCCAGCAGCTTAGAGTTACAGGGGCGCTCCTATAATTCACCCCTCCACTTT.